The next 21 T cell receptor beta chains were all read from a single sample in a study of blood T cell repertoires in COVID-19. Here immunoSEQ multiplex PCR was the method, and the copy in TCRdb shows in-frame clones only, minus some. The data contain over 100,000 clones, about 89% of them seen just once; the ten biggest clones take up 19%. The material sequenced was peripheral blood. Source of these receptors: a human donor with acute or convalescent COVID-19. The donor label of this sample is uncertain.

This clone was counted many times. This chain connects TRBV30 to TRBJ1-2, with 9 bases fitting TRBD1. Germline assignment: CDR1 GTSNPN and CDR2 SVGIG (reference sequence). After removal of 4 bases from V and 10 bases from J, the junction contained 7 bases not matched to a gene. The CDR3 runs 12 residues. This CDR3 reads CAWTTDRGHYTF. The CDR3 bases are TGTGCCTGGACCACGGACAGGGGTCACTACACCTTC.

J is TRBJ1-5 and V is TRBV7-9; no reliable D call. The CDR3 consists of 14 residues. V was shortened by 5 bases and J by 7 bases, with 15 bases between the two germline ends. Germline V gives CDR1 SEHNR, CDR2 FQNEAQ (reference sequence). The CDR3 DNA reads as TGTGCCAGCAGCGCGGAGGGAGGGATCCAGCCCCAGCATTTT. It encodes CASSAEGGIQPQHF.

The chain uses TRBV12-3 or TRBV12-4 and TRBJ1-2; 8 bases map to TRBD1. This CDR3 region has 12 residues. Losses at the gene ends were 6 bases for V and 8 bases for J; bases not matched to a gene: 5. CDR3 in amino acids: CASRRTGGGYTF. CDR3 coding DNA: TGTGCCAGCAGAAGAACAGGGGGAGGCTACACCTTC.

This sequence joins TRBV2 and TRBJ2-1; TRBD2 matches 12 bases. The CDR3 is made up of 13 amino acids. V was pared by 4 bases and J by 12 bases, with 4 bases of the junction left unmatched. The germline V gene has CDR1 SNHLY and CDR2 FYNNEI. CDR3 nucleotides: TGTGCCAGCAGTGGGACTAGCGGGGTGTGGCAGTTCTTC. This gives the protein CASSGTSGVWQFF.

The V gene is TRBV4-2, the J gene TRBJ1-5, with 8 bases identical to TRBD1. V shed 0 bases, J shed 6 bases, and the junction held 7 bases outside the gene matches. Germline V gives CDR1 LGHNA, CDR2 YNFKEQ. The length of the CDR3 is 16 residues. CDR3 nucleotides: TGTGCCAGCAGCCAAGATCTCGGGACAGGAGGTCAGCCCCAGCATTTT. It translates to CASSQDLGTGGQPQHF.

The rearrangement joins TRBV2 to TRBJ2-7, with a possible D match to TRBD2 (6 bases). CDR3 size: 13 residues. V gave up 7 bases and J gave up 3 bases, with 13 bases separating them. CDR1 and CDR2 from the germline V gene are SNHLY and FYNNEI. CDR3 nucleotides: TGTGCCAGCATCCCTAGCGAACACTACGAGCAGTACTTC. Translation: CASIPSEHYEQYF.

This chain joins TRBV7-2 and TRBJ2-3; D unresolved. Germline-derived CDR1 and CDR2 are SGHTA and FQGNSA. The CDR3 length is 14 residues. Trimming cost V 5 bases and J 1 base, with 10 bases left between them. The DNA for the CDR3 is TGTGCCAGCAGCAGCGCTTTAGGCACAGATACGCAGTATTTT. Translated: CASSSALGTDTQYF.

V and J are TRBV19 and TRBJ1-2; unclear D gene. The germline gives CDR1 LNHDA, CDR2 SQIVND (reference sequence). The CDR3 length is 17 residues. V lost 5 bases and J lost 1, with 20 bases in between. CDR3 bases: TGTGCCAGTAGTCAGTCAACTCGGATCAGGAATAACTATGGCTACACCTTC. Residues: CASSQSTRIRNNYGYTF.

The genes are TRBV20-1 and TRBJ2-1, with 7 bases matching TRBD2. The CDR3 runs 19 residues. V was clipped by 3 bases and J by 0 bases; unmatched bases: 17. CDR1 and CDR2 from the germline V gene are DFQATT and SNEGSKA (reference sequence). CDR3 DNA sequence: TGCAGTGCTAGTGATGGGGGAATCGGAGCGGGGAGCTCCTACAATGAGCAGTTCTTC. This translates into CSASDGGIGAGSSYNEQFF.

The chain employs TRBV6-4 and TRBJ1-1; D ambiguous. The CDR3 spans 13 residues. V lost 8 bases, J lost 0 bases, and 10 bases lay in between. The germline gives CDR1 MRHNA, CDR2 SNTAGT. The CDR3 reads CASSTELNTEAFF. CDR3 DNA: TGTGCCAGCTCGACGGAGTTGAACACTGAAGCTTTCTTT.

V is TRBV4-3 and J is TRBJ1-2, with TRBD1 identical over 7 bases. The CDR3 is made up of 16 amino acids. V was clipped by 1 base and J by 1 base; unmatched bases: 6. The germline gives CDR1 LGHNA, CDR2 YSLEER. The CDR3 loop is CASSQVKGALNYGYTF. The DNA of the CDR3 is TGCGCCAGCAGCCAAGTAAAGGGGGCGCTTAACTATGGCTACACCTTC.

This sequence joins TRBV7-2 and TRBJ2-1; no reliable D call. Germline V gene sequence: CDR1 SGHTA, CDR2 FQGNSA. V lost 3 bases, J lost 10 bases, and 19 bases lay in between. The CDR3 length is 15 residues. The CDR3 sequence is CASSLVPTRPGEQFF. In nucleotides, the CDR3 is TGTGCCAGCAGCTTGGTCCCGACTCGTCCCGGGGAGCAGTTCTTC.

The rearrangement links TRBV7-2 to TRBJ1-1, with TRBD1 matching 7 bases. Germline V gene lookup returns CDR1 SGHTA and CDR2 FQGNSA. Losses at the gene ends were 5 bases for V and 0 bases for J; bases not matched to a gene: 6. This CDR3 comprises 15 residues. The CDR3: CASSKTGQMNTEAFF. The CDR3 DNA follows: TGTGCCAGCAGCAAAACGGGACAGATGAACACTGAAGCTTTCTTT. Variable domain in full (rest from reference TRBV7-2 and TRBJ1-1): GAGVSQSPSNKVTEKGKDVELRCDPISGHTALYWYRQSLGQGLEFLIYFQGNSAPDKSGLPSDRFSAERTGGSVSTLTIQRTQQEDSAVYLCASSKTGQMNTEAFFGQGTRLTVV.

This chain connects TRBV7-2 to TRBJ1-2; 7 nucleotides match TRBD1. The J segment lost 3 bases and the V segment lost 5 bases, leaving 6 bases of the junction unmatched. This CDR3 is built from 14 residues. In germline, CDR1 is SGHTA, CDR2 FQGNSA. CDR3 residues: CASSPWTGDYGYTF. The CDR3 DNA follows: TGTGCCAGCAGCCCCTGGACAGGAGACTATGGCTACACCTTC.

The chain uses TRBV24-1 and TRBJ2-1, with D possibly TRBD1 on 7 matching bases. In germline, CDR1 is KGHDR, CDR2 SFDVKD. CDR3 length: 17 residues. V was clipped by 1 base and J by 5 bases, with 17 bases between them. CDR3 sequence: CATSDFRRGLRNNEQFF. The CDR3, as DNA: TGTGCCACCAGTGATTTTCGGAGGGGGCTACGGAACAATGAGCAGTTCTTC.

The chain couples TRBV7-2 to TRBJ2-1; a possible D gene is TRBD2 (5 bases). CDR1 SGHTA and CDR2 FQGNSA come from the germline V gene. This CDR3 is 13 amino acids long. V lost 3 bases to trimming and J lost 5 bases, with 8 bases between them. DNA for the CDR3: TGTGCCAGCAGCTTTGACTATAACAATGAGCAGTTCTTC. Protein sequence: CASSFDYNNEQFF.

In the case of this clone: The sample holds other DNA sequences that translate to the same CDR3. This chain connects TRBV18 to TRBJ1-5; D uncertain. V lost 2 bases and J lost 5, with 7 bases in between. Germline CDR1 is KGHSH and CDR2 is LQKENI. The length of the CDR3 is 13 residues. CDR3 DNA sequence: TGTGCCAGCTCACCATCAGAAGATCAGCCCCAGCATTTT. As protein: CASSPSEDQPQHF.

The chain is built from TRBV15 and TRBJ1-5, with TRBD1 matching over 7 bases. The CDR3 spans 14 residues. Germline V CDR1 and CDR2: LNHNV, YYDKDF (reference sequence). V lost 5 bases and J lost 3; bases outside the gene matches: 4. The CDR3 DNA follows: TGTGCCACCAGCCTTACAGGGGACAATCAGCCCCAGCATTTT. Its translation: CATSLTGDNQPQHF.

In this sample, this clone turned up a few times. J is TRBJ2-7 and V is TRBV4-2; TRBD2 aligns across 12 bases. The CDR3 totals 15 residues. Germline assignment: CDR1 LGHNA and CDR2 YNFKEQ. With V trimmed by 1 base and J by 2 bases, 0 bases remained unmatched. The CDR3 region is CASSQGLAGAYEQYF. The CDR3 nucleotides read TGTGCCAGCAGCCAAGGACTAGCGGGAGCCTACGAGCAGTACTTC.

The chain links TRBV5-1 to TRBJ2-7; 7 bases fit TRBD2. The germline gives CDR1 SGHRS, CDR2 YFSETQ. The trim removed 2 bases at V and 0 bases at J, leaving 2 bases unmatched. The CDR3 extends over 14 amino acids. The CDR3 spells CASSFGGSSYEQYF. The CDR3, as DNA: TGCGCCAGCAGCTTTGGCGGGAGCTCCTACGAGCAGTACTTC.

The CDR3 DNA sequence: TGTGCCAGTAGTCCCGGGCCCACTAGTCCTATGCACCTGACCACCGGGGAGCTGTTTTTT. Protein: CASSPGPTSPMHLTTGELFF. This chain connects TRBV19 to TRBJ2-2; D may be TRBD2 (5 bases). V lost 5 bases and J 4 bases, leaving 29 bases between the germline ends. The germline CDR1 and CDR2 sequences are LNHDA and SQIVND (reference sequence). CDR3 size: 20 residues.